The sequence of this TCR beta chain was determined in a study of Ad26.COV2.S vaccination and SARS-CoV-2 variants. On the study more broadly: Recipients of Ad26.COV2.S got it intramuscularly, once or twice 56 days apart.

V was clipped by 6 bases and J by 9 bases, with 16 bases between them. The CDR3 has 13 residues. Treatment meaning: some 20 received Ad26.COV2.S at low or high dose, single or two shots; about 5 received placebo; per-sample allocation not given. Repertoires come from day 63 after the first vaccine or placebo injection. Produced via immunoSEQ multiplex PCR; TCRdb's table is partial and in-frame only. The repertoire includes some 410,000 clones, 92% of them detected once, and about 1.6% sits in the top ten. This TCR was sampled from a person between 18 and 59 years old who received the Ad26.COV2.S COVID-19 vaccine or a placebo. The specimen comprised peripheral blood, sampled in a trial of Ad26.COV2.S vaccine versus placebo. This chain links TRBV12-3 or TRBV12-4 with TRBJ2-3; tentatively, D is TRBD1 (6 bases). CDR3 bases: TGTGCCAGCAGACGGGGACAAGAGCAGACGCAGTATTTT. This translates into CASRRGQEQTQYF.